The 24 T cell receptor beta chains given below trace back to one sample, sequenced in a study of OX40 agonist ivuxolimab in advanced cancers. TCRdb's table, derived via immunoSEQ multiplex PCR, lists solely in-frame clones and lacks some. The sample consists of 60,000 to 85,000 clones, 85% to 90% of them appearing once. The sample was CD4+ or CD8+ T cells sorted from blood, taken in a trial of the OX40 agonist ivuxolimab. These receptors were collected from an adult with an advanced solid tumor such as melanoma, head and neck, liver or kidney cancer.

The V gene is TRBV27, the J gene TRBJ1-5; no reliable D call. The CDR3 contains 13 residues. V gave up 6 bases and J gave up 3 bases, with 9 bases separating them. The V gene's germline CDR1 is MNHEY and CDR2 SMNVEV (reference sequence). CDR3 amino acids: CASSQGNNQPQHF. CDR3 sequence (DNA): TGTGCCAGCAGCCAAGGGAACAATCAGCCCCAGCATTTT.

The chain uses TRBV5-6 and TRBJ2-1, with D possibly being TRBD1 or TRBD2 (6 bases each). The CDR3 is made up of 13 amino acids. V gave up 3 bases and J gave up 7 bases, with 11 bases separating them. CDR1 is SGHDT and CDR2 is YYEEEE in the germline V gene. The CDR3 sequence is CASSWGARNEQFF. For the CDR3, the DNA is TGTGCCAGCAGCTGGGGGGCCCGGAATGAGCAGTTCTTC.

CDR3 nucleotides: TGTGCCAGCAGTTTAGTAGGGTCAGGCCAGCCCCAGCATTTT. Translating gives CASSLVGSGQPQHF. This chain joins TRBV27 and TRBJ1-5; D is unclear. From germline, CDR1 is MNHEY and CDR2 SMNVEV (reference sequence). Between the trimmed V and J ends, which lost 2 bases and 7 bases, there was a span of 12 bases. The CDR3 sequence is 14 residues long.

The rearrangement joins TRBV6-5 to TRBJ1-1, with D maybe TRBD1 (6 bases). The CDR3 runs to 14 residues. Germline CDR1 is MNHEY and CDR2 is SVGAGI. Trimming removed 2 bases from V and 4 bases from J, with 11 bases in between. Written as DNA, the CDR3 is TGTGCCAGCAGTTACCAGGGGCTGAGCACTGAAGCTTTCTTT. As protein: CASSYQGLSTEAFF.

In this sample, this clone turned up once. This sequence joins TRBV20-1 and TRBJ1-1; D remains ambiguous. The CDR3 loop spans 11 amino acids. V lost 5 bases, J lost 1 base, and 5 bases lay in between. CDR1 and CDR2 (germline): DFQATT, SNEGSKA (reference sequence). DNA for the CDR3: TGCAGTGCTCGGGAGAACACTGAAGCTTTCTTT. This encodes CSARENTEAFF.

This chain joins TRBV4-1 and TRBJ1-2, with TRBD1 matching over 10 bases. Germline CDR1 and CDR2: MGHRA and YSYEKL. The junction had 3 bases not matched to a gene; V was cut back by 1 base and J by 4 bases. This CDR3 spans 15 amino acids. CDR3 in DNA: TGCGCCAGCAGCCAAGTCCGGACAGGGGGCTATGGCTACACCTTC. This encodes CASSQVRTGGYGYTF.

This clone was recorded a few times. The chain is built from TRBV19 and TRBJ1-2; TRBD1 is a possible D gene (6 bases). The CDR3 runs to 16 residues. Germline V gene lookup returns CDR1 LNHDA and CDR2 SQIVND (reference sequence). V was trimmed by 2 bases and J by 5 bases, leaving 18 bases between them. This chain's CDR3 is CASSIRSSGAWYGYTF. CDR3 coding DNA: TGTGCCAGTAGTATAAGGTCGTCAGGGGCTTGGTATGGCTACACCTTC.

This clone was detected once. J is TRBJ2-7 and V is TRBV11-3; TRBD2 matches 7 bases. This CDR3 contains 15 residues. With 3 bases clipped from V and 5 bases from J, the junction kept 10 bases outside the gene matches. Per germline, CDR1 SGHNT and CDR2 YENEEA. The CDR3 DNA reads TGTGCCAGCAGCTTGTCGGGACTAATAAGCGACGAGCAGTACTTC. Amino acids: CASSLSGLISDEQYF.

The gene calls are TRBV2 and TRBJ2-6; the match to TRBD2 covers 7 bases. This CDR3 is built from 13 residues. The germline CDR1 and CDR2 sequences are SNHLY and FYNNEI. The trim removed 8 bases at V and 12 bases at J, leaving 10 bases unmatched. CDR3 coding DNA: TGTGCCAGCCGGGGGGAGGCCGCCGGCGTCCTGACTTTC. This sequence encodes CASRGEAAGVLTF.

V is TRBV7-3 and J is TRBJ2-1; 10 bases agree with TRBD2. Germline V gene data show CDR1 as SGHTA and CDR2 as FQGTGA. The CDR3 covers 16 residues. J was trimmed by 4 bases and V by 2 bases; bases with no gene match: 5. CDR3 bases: TGTGCCAGCAGCTTAGCTAGCGGGAGTGGGTACAATGAGCAGTTCTTC. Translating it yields CASSLASGSGYNEQFF.

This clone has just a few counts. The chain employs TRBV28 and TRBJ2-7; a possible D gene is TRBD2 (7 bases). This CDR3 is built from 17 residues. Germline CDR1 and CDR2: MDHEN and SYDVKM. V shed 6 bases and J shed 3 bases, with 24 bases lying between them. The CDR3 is CASSLVGGPLFLYEQYF. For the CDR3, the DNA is TGTGCCAGCAGCCTAGTGGGGGGGCCTCTTTTTCTCTACGAGCAGTACTTC.

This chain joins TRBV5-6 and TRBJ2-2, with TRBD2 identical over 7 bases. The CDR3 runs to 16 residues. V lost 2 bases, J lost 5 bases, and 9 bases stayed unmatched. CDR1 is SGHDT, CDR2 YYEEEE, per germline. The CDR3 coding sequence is TGTGCCAGCAGCTTCAAGGCGGGAGTGTCTACCGGGGAGCTGTTTTTT. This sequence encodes CASSFKAGVSTGELFF. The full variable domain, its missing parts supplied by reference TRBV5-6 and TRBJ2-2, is DAGVTQSPTHLIKTRGQQVTLRCSPKSGHDTVSWYQQALGQGPQFIFQYYEEEERQRGNFPDRFSGHQFPNYSSELNVNALLLGDSALYLCASSFKAGVSTGELFFGEGSRLTVL.

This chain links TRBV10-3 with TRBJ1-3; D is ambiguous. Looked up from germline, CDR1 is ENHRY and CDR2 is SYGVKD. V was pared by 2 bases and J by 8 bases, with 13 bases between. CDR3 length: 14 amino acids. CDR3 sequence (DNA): TGTGCCATCAGTGAGCCTAATACCGGGGACACCATATATTTT. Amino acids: CAISEPNTGDTIYF.

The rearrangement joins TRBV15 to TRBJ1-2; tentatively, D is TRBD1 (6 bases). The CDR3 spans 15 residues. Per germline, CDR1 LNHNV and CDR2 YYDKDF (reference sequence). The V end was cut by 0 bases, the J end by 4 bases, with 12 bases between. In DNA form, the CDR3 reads TGTGCCACCAGCAGAGATCTGGACAGCAGCTATGGCTACACCTTC. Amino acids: CATSRDLDSSYGYTF.

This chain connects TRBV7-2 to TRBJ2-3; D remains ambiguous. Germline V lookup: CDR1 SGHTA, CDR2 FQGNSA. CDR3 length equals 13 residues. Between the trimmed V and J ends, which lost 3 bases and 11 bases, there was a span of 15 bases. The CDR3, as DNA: TGTGCCAGCAGCTTCCCGACTCCAAACAGGCAGTATTTT. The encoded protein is CASSFPTPNRQYF.

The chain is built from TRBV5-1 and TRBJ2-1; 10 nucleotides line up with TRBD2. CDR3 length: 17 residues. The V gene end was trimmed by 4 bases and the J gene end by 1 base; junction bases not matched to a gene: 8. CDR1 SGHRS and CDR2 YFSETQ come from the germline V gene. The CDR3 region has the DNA TGCGCCAGCAGCCTTACAGTTAGCGGGGGGTCCTACAATGAGCAGTTCTTC. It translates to CASSLTVSGGSYNEQFF.

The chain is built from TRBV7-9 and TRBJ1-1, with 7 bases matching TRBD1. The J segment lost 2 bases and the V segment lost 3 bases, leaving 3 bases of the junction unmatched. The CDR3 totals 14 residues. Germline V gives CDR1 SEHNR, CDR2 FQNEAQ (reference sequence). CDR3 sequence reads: CASSFAGGNTEAFF. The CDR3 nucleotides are TGTGCCAGCAGCTTCGCAGGGGGTAACACTGAAGCTTTCTTT.

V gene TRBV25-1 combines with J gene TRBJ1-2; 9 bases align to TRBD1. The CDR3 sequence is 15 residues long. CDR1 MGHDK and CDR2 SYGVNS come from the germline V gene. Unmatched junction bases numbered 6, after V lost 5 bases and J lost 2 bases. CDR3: CASSTSGTGNYGYTF. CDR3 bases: TGTGCCAGCAGTACCTCCGGGACAGGGAACTATGGCTACACCTTC.

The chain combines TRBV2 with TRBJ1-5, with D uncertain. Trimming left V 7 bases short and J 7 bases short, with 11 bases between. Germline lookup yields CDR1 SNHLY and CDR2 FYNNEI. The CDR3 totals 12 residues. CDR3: CASTGVEQPQHF. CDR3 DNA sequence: TGTGCCAGCACCGGCGTTGAGCAGCCCCAGCATTTT. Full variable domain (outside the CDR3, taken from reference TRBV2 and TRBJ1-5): EPEVTQTPSHQVTQMGQEVILRCVPISNHLYFYWYRQILGQKVEFLVSFYNNEISEKSEIFDDQFSVERPDGSNFTLKIRSTKLEDSAMYFCASTGVEQPQHFGDGTRLSIL.

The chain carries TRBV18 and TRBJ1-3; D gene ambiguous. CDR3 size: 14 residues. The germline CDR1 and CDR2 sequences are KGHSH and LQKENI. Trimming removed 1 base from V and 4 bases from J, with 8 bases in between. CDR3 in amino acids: CASSPQSSGNTIYF. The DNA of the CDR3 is TGTGCCAGCTCACCACAGAGCTCCGGAAACACCATATATTTT.

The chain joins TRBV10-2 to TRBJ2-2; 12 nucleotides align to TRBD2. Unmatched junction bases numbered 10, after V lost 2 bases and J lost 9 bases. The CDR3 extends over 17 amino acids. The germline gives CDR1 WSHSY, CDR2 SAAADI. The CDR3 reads CASSEAKGLAGTRELFF. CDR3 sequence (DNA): TGCGCCAGCAGTGAGGCGAAGGGACTAGCGGGTACCAGGGAGCTGTTTTTT.

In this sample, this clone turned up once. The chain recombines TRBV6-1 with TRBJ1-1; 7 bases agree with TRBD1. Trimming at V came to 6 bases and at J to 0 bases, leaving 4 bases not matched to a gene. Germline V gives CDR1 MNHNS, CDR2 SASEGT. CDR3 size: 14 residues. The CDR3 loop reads CASRLQGVNTEAFF. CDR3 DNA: TGTGCCAGCAGGCTGCAGGGGGTGAACACTGAAGCTTTCTTT.

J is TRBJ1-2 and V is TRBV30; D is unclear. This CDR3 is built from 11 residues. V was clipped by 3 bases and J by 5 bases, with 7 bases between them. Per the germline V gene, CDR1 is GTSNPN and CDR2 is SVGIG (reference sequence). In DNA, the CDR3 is TGTGCCTGGAGCGTGACGTATGGCTACACCTTC. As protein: CAWSVTYGYTF.

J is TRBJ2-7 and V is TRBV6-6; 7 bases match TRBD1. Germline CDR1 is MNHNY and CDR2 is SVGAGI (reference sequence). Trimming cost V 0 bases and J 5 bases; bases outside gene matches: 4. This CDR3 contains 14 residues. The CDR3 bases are TGTGCCAGCAGTTACTCGAAGGGGGCGGACGAGCAGTACTTC. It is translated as CASSYSKGADEQYF.